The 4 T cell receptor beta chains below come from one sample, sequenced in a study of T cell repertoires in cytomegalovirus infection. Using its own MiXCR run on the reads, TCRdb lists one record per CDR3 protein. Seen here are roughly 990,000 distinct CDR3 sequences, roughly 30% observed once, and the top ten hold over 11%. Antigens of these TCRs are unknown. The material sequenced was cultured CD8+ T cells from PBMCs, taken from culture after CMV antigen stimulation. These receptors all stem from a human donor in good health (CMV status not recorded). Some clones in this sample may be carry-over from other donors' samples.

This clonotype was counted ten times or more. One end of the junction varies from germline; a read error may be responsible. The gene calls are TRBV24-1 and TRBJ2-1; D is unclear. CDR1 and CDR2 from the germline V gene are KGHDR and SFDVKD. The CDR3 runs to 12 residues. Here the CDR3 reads CATSTPYNEQFF. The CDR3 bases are TGTGCCACCAGTACCCCCTATAATGAGCAGTTCTTC.

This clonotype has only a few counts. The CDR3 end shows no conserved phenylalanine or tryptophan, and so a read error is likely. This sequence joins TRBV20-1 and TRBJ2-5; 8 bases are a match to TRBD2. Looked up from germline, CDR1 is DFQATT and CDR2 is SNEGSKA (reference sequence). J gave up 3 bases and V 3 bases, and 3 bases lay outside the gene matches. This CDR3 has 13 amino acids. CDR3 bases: TGCAGTGCTAGCTCCGGGGGGGAAGAGACCCAGTACTTA. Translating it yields CSASSGGEETQYL.

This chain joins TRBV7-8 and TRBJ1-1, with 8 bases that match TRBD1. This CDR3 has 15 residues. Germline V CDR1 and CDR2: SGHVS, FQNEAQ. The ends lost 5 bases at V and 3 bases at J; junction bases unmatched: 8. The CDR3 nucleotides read TGTGCCAGCAGCAGACCCCAGGGGGCCTACACTGAAGCTTTCTTT. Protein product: CASSRPQGAYTEAFF.

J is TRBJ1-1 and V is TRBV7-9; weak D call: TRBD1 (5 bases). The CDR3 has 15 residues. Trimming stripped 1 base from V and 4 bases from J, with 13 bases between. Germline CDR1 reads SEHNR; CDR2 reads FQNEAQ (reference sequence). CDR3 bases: TGTGCCAGCAGCTTAGTCACAGGCGAAGGCACTGAAGCTTTCTTT. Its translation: CASSLVTGEGTEAFF.